What follows describes a single T cell receptor beta chain. Its antigen remains undetermined. Base qualities are missing; no much larger clone stands one base away. TCRbeta CDR3 regions were amplified from genomic DNA using the immunoSEQ Assay, a bias-controlled multiplex PCR. Under the source paper's analysis protocol: The number of nucleated cells in each sample was estimated by amplification of reference gene primers within the assay. To quantify the absolute abundance of each unique TCRbeta CDR3 rearrangement, sequence reads were collapsed and filtered. For each sample, productive Simpson clonality was calculated as the square root of Simpson's diversity index over productive rearrangements. The immuneACCESS repertoire file appears here via TCRdb, limited to in-frame rearrangements. These files lack a portion of the clones; in checked studies, under half of the deficit traces to unresolved V genes, and the cause of the others is not known. That table furnishes V, J and clone size, whereas the DNA furnished D and trimming. This sample comprises roughly 200,000 clones, more than 70% of them detected only once. The ten largest make up around 7.8% of the sample.

Per the germline V gene (reference sequence), LNHDA is the CDR1 and SQIVND is the CDR2. Measured from the cysteine to the phenylalanine, the CDR3 is 13 residues long. Just CDR3 DNA is preserved here, 39 bases in frame from base 1. Relative to germline, V is 4 bases shorter and J is 8 bases shorter, with 14 bases between their ends. These data come from a study of blood T cell repertoires in COVID-19 (TCRdb year 2020). Regarding the complete study: Collaborator samples came from the United States, Italy and Spain and covered acute and convalescent phases of COVID-19. Where HLA class I and class II types were available, the types were taken from metadata supplied by the sample provider, not from assay-based typing. The prospective study material was composed of cDNA or gDNA derived from T cells, B-cell-depleted T cells, or PBMCs. A freely available public database, intended as a resource for researchers studying the immune response to SARS-CoV-2, is where the repertoires were released. The dataset comprised deeply sampled blood TCRbeta repertoires from subjects exposed to, actively infected with, or recovered from COVID-19. Nearly every sample came with metadata listing a de-identified subject ID, COVID-19 status, age in years and sex. Samples were obtained from the ongoing ImmuneRACE study (first 160 participants) and from about 1,300 subjects provided by 6 global collaborators.

Whole blood was collected in K2EDTA tubes by collaborating institutions according to the institutions' own protocols. For TCRbeta analysis, collaborators shipped samples in one of three forms: frozen whole blood, isolated PBMCs, or DNA extracted from either of those sample types. Summary of the overall study and its limitations: Clinical and demographic metadata were provided uncurated, with the amount varying by source and participant.

This receptor was taken from a woman in her sixties or seventies with acute or convalescent COVID-19. The receptor chain draws on TRBV19 and TRBJ1-2; a tentative D call is TRBD1 (6 bases match). The sample was peripheral blood. The nucleotide sequence is given as TGTGCCAGTAGTAGGGGACAAGGGCCCGGCTACACCTTC. The encoded protein is CASSRGQGPGYTF.